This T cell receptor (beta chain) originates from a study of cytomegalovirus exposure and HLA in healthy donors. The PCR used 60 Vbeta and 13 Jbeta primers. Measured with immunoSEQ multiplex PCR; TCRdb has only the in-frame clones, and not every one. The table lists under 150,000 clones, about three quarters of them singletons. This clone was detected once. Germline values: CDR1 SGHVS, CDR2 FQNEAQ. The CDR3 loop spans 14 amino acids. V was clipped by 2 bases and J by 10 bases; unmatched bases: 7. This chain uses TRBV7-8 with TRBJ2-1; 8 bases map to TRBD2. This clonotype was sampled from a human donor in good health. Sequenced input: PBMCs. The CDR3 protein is CASSLSGTRGEQFF. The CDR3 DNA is TGTGCCAGCAGCTTAAGTGGGACTAGGGGGGAGCAGTTCTTC.